This note documents a single TCR beta chain sequence. Germline trimming cut 6 bases from V and 0 bases from J; bases unmatched to any gene: 8. CDR3 length: 16 residues. Germline assignment: CDR1 SNHLY and CDR2 FYNNEI. In the original analysis: From reference gene primer amplification, estimates of nucleated cell counts were derived. Here immunoSEQ multiplex PCR was the method, and the copy in TCRdb shows in-frame clones only, minus some. Clonal size and the V and J genes are those of that table, whereas D and trimming came from the DNA. The profile shows 200,000 to 250,000 clones, about nine tenths of them singletons. This sample was taken from a study of blood T cell repertoires in COVID-19. As for the study in general: In each case, the material was cDNA or gDNA derived from T cells, B-cell-depleted T cells, or PBMCs.

Sequenced input: PBMCs or T cells enriched from blood (not recorded which). This rearrangement joins TRBV2 to TRBJ1-5, with 7 bases fitting TRBD1. This sequence originates from a woman in her thirties who had recovered from COVID-19. Written as DNA, the CDR3 is TGTGCCAGCAGGGGGCCACAGGGGTATAGCAATCAGCCCCAGCATTTT. Protein: CASRGPQGYSNQPQHF.